The 31 T cell receptor beta chains reported below all come from one sample, sequenced in a study of Graves' ophthalmopathy and Graves' hyperthyroidism. Scientists amplified the TCR beta CDR3 regions from RNA transcripts. The first round was an RT-PCR with HTBI primers, and the second round was a multiplex PCR. One entry per CDR3 protein, called by TCRdb with MiXCR from the multiplex PCR reads. Of 350,000 to 450,000 distinct CDR3 sequences in the sample, approximately 20% were seen once. Sequenced sample: peripheral blood. These receptors originate from a woman aged 18-35 years with Graves' ophthalmopathy.

The genes are TRBV7-2 and TRBJ2-5; no definite D call. The CDR3 contains 14 residues. Trimming took off 5 bases at V and 1 base at J, with 11 bases between the two ends. Germline V CDR1 and CDR2: SGHTA, FQGNSA. Written as DNA, the CDR3 is TGTGCCAGCAGCCCCACAGAGGCCCAAGAGACCCAGTACTTC. Protein product: CASSPTEAQETQYF. Complete variable domain (other parts from reference TRBV7-2 and TRBJ2-5): GAGVSQSPSNKVTEKGKDVELRCDPISGHTALYWYRQSLGQGLEFLIYFQGNSAPDKSGLPSDRFSAERTGGSVSTLTIQRTQQEDSAVYLCASSPTEAQETQYFGPGTRLLVL.

This clonotype was recorded many times. This chain joins TRBV20-1 and TRBJ1-5; no clear D. Germline loops: CDR1 DFQATT, CDR2 SNEGSKA (reference sequence). The CDR3 runs 14 residues. Deletions cut 5 bases from V and 2 bases from J, with 13 bases between. The CDR3 is CSAAVGWGNQPQHF. The CDR3 DNA sequence: TGCAGTGCTGCAGTGGGTTGGGGCAATCAGCCCCAGCATTTT.

This clonotype was counted at least ten times. V usage is TRBV7-2 and J usage is TRBJ2-5, with D uncertain. The CDR3 length is 11 residues. V lost 4 bases to trimming and J lost 2 bases, with 2 bases between them. CDR1 and CDR2 from the germline V gene are SGHTA and FQGNSA. The chain's CDR3 is CASSWQETQYF. CDR3 DNA sequence: TGTGCCAGCAGCTGGCAAGAGACCCAGTACTTC.

This clonotype was seen ten or more times. The rearrangement uses TRBV7-9 and TRBJ1-2, with unresolved D. This CDR3 comprises 12 residues. CDR1 and CDR2 from the germline V gene are SEHNR and FQNEAQ (reference sequence). Between the trimmed V and J ends, which lost 3 bases and 8 bases, there was a span of 10 bases. CDR3 sequence: CASSFEQSGYTF. Here the CDR3 DNA reads TGTGCCAGCAGCTTCGAACAGAGCGGCTACACCTTC. Supplemented by reference TRBV7-9 and TRBJ1-2, the full variable domain reads DTGVSQNPRHKITKRGQNVTFRCDPISEHNRLYWYRQTLGQGPEFLTYFQNEAQLEKSRLLSDRFSAERPKGSFSTLEIQRTEQGDSAMYLCASSFEQSGYTFGSGTRLTVV.

This clonotype showed up many times. The J gene is TRBJ2-7, the V gene TRBV12-3 or TRBV12-4; 12 nucleotides align to TRBD2. The J segment lost 4 bases and the V segment lost 5 bases, leaving 9 bases of the junction unmatched. CDR3 length: 16 residues. This CDR3 is CASSPRLAGAVYEQYF. CDR3 DNA: TGTGCCAGCAGTCCTCGACTAGCGGGAGCGGTGTACGAGCAGTACTTC.

In this sample, this clonotype turned up many times. V usage is TRBV6-5 and J usage is TRBJ2-7; TRBD1 agrees at 7 bases. The CDR3 is 14 residues long. Germline values: CDR1 MNHEY, CDR2 SVGAGI. The trim removed 0 bases at V and 3 bases at J, leaving 2 bases unmatched. The CDR3 here is CASSYSRDSYEQYF. CDR3 nucleotides: TGTGCCAGCAGTTACTCTCGGGACAGCTACGAGCAGTACTTC.

This clonotype was counted ten times or more. The chain joins TRBV5-5 to TRBJ2-7; D possibly corresponds to TRBD1 (6 bases). CDR3 size: 14 residues. Germline V gene lookup returns CDR1 SGHKS and CDR2 YYEKEE (reference sequence). V gave up 4 bases and J gave up 0 bases, with 11 bases separating them. CDR3 sequence (DNA): TGTGCCAGCAGCCGCCAGGGGAGCTCCTACGAGCAGTACTTC. This gives the protein CASSRQGSSYEQYF.

This clonotype was observed at least ten times. The rearrangement links TRBV27 to TRBJ1-5; unclear D gene. This CDR3 contains 14 residues. Trimming left V 6 bases short and J 1 base short, with 10 bases between. The germline CDR1 and CDR2 sequences are MNHEY and SMNVEV (reference sequence). CDR3 nucleotide sequence: TGTGCCAGCAGCTTAAGAGGGAGCAATCAGCCCCAGCATTTT. Translated, it gives CASSLRGSNQPQHF.

This clonotype has a count of ten or more. DNA for the CDR3: TGTGCCAGCTCACGCCCGGGACAGGGGAGCTCCTACGAGCAGTACTTC. Translating gives CASSRPGQGSSYEQYF. V and J are TRBV18 and TRBJ2-7, with 10 bases fitting TRBD1. This CDR3 has 16 amino acids. Trimming removed 4 bases from V and 0 bases from J; junction bases left unmatched: 6. Germline CDR1 reads KGHSH; CDR2 reads LQKENI.

This clonotype was seen many times. V usage is TRBV7-3 and J usage is TRBJ1-1; TRBD1 is a possible D gene (5 bases). With 2 bases removed from V and 3 bases from J, the gap between germline ends came to 10 bases. The CDR3 runs 14 residues. Looked up from germline, CDR1 is SGHTA and CDR2 is FQGTGA. CDR3 nucleotides: TGTGCCAGCAGCTTACAGCGAGGGGACACTGAAGCTTTCTTT. This codes for CASSLQRGDTEAFF.

This chain connects TRBV10-3 to TRBJ1-1; D remains unclear. This CDR3 is 13 amino acids long. In germline, CDR1 is ENHRY, CDR2 SYGVKD. Trimming stripped 3 bases from V and 1 base from J, with 6 bases between. CDR3: CAISDNRNTEAFF. CDR3 coding DNA: TGTGCCATCAGTGACAACAGGAACACTGAAGCTTTCTTT.

This clonotype was observed a few times. The rearrangement joins TRBV7-8 to TRBJ1-6; D possibly corresponds to TRBD1 (5 bases). Germline CDR1 and CDR2: SGHVS and FQNEAQ. The length of the CDR3 is 15 residues. The V end was cut by 5 bases, the J end by 9 bases, with 17 bases between. CDR3 sequence (DNA): TGTGCCAGCAGCCCAAAGGACACCCTTGGTTCACCCCTCCACTTT. Its translation is CASSPKDTLGSPLHF.

This clonotype was seen at least ten times. The chain couples TRBV27 to TRBJ1-5, with D perhaps TRBD1 (5 bases). Germline V gene data show CDR1 as MNHEY and CDR2 as SMNVEV (reference sequence). V was trimmed by 4 bases and J by 2 bases, leaving 9 bases between them. The CDR3 runs to 14 residues. The DNA of the CDR3 is TGTGCCAGCAGTTGGGGAGGGGGCAATCAGCCCCAGCATTTT. Its translation: CASSWGGGNQPQHF.

This clonotype has ten or more counts. The gene calls are TRBV20-1 and TRBJ2-7, with a tentative D call TRBD2 (5 bases). The germline V gene has CDR1 DFQATT and CDR2 SNEGSKA (reference sequence). CDR3 length: 12 amino acids. Deletions cut 3 bases from V and 3 bases from J, with 9 bases between. CDR3 in amino acids: CSASGIHYEQYF. In DNA, the CDR3 is TGCAGTGCTAGCGGGATCCACTACGAGCAGTACTTC.

In its sample, this clonotype was seen many times. The J gene is TRBJ2-5, the V gene TRBV6-2 or TRBV6-3, with TRBD1 matching 8 bases. The CDR3 spans 13 residues. J gave up 2 bases and V 8 bases, and 4 bases lay outside the gene matches. CDR1 and CDR2 from the germline V gene are MNHEY and SVGEGT. CDR3 in amino acids: CASRDRKQETQYF. The CDR3 DNA follows: TGTGCCAGCCGGGACAGGAAGCAAGAGACCCAGTACTTC.

The rearrangement uses TRBV4-2 and TRBJ1-5; TRBD1 is a possible D gene (5 bases). Trimming removed 0 bases at V and 5 bases at J, with 14 bases between. Germline V CDR1 and CDR2: LGHNA, YNFKEQ. The CDR3 is made up of 16 amino acids. This CDR3 reads CASSQDRGYGDQPQHF. As DNA, the CDR3 is TGTGCCAGCAGCCAAGATCGGGGGTACGGGGATCAGCCCCAGCATTTT.

This clonotype was detected ten times or more. The DNA for the CDR3 is TGCGCCAGCAGCTTGGCAGGAGCAGGCACCGGGGAGCTGTTTTTT. It specifies CASSLAGAGTGELFF. The chain combines TRBV5-1 with TRBJ2-2; D gene ambiguous. Germline lookup yields CDR1 SGHRS and CDR2 YFSETQ. This CDR3 is built from 15 residues. The germline V and J ends were trimmed by 0 bases and 4 bases, with 10 bases remaining between them.

Ten or more counts support this clonotype. The chain has TRBV6-2 or TRBV6-3 and TRBJ2-7; D not certain. In germline, CDR1 is MNHEY, CDR2 SVGEGT. The ends were cut back, 2 bases at V and 6 bases at J, with 8 bases in the middle. There are 12 residues in the CDR3. CDR3 sequence (DNA): TGTGCCAGCAGTTACACCTGGCTCGAGCAGTACTTC. This encodes CASSYTWLEQYF.

The sample holds many counts of this clonotype. This chain joins TRBV29-1 and TRBJ2-7; D not resolved. The CDR3 totals 14 residues. Between the trimmed V and J ends, which lost 8 bases and 1 base, there was a span of 18 bases. Germline V lookup: CDR1 SQVTM, CDR2 ANQGSEA. In DNA form, the CDR3 reads TGCAGCCCTAGACCTCGACAACCATCCTACGAGCAGTACTTC. It codes for CSPRPRQPSYEQYF.

This clonotype occurred many times. This sequence joins TRBV7-2 and TRBJ1-5, with 7 bases aligning to TRBD1. Per germline, CDR1 SGHTA and CDR2 FQGNSA. The trim removed 5 bases at V and 2 bases at J, leaving 6 bases unmatched. The CDR3 spans 15 residues. CDR3 sequence: CASSLFQGGNQPQHF. The CDR3 DNA reads as TGTGCCAGCAGCCTCTTCCAGGGGGGCAATCAGCCCCAGCATTTT.

This clonotype came up many times. The chain uses TRBV4-3 and TRBJ2-7; D might be TRBD1 (6 bases). Trimming cost V 3 bases and J 4 bases, with 16 bases left between them. The germline CDR1 and CDR2 sequences are LGHNA and YSLEER. The length of the CDR3 is 15 residues. DNA of the CDR3: TGCGCCAGCAGCCATGAAACAGGGCGGAGGTACGAGCAGTACTTC. Residues: CASSHETGRRYEQYF.

This chain joins TRBV9 and TRBJ2-2; 11 bases map to TRBD2. The ends lost 3 bases at V and 4 bases at J; junction bases unmatched: 5. The CDR3 is made up of 16 amino acids. Germline V gives CDR1 SGDLS, CDR2 YYNGEE. CDR3 in amino acids: CASSETGTSGTGELFF. The CDR3 region has the DNA TGTGCCAGCAGCGAGACGGGGACTAGCGGCACCGGGGAGCTGTTTTTT.

This clonotype has ten or more counts. This chain uses TRBV11-2 with TRBJ1-3; TRBD1 might be the D (6 bases). CDR3 length: 18 amino acids. V was shortened by 2 bases and J by 0 bases, with 17 bases between the two germline ends. Germline V gene sequence: CDR1 SGHAT, CDR2 FQNNGV. The DNA for the CDR3 is TGTGCCAGCAGCTTATTCGTCGGACAGTCCTTCTCTGGAAACACCATATATTTT. Its translation is CASSLFVGQSFSGNTIYF.

The chain recombines TRBV28 with TRBJ1-6; unclear D gene. Germline CDR1 and CDR2: MDHEN and SYDVKM. Trimming took off 6 bases at V and 0 bases at J, with 6 bases between the two ends. The CDR3 consists of 14 residues. The CDR3 DNA is TGTGCCAGCAGGATTAGCTCCTATAATTCACCCCTCCACTTT. Translated: CASRISSYNSPLHF.

This clonotype was observed at least ten times. The rearrangement joins TRBV11-3 to TRBJ2-7; TRBD1 matches at 8 bases. Germline V lookup: CDR1 SGHNT, CDR2 YENEEA. The CDR3 spans 16 residues. J was trimmed by 1 base and V by 1 base; bases with no gene match: 6. The CDR3 protein is CASSLGTGFVSYEQYF. CDR3 DNA: TGTGCCAGCAGCTTAGGGACAGGGTTCGTTTCCTACGAGCAGTACTTC.

This clonotype showed up many times. It is unclear where the CDR3 begins or ends on the DNA, so no DNA is shown, and the CDR3 is as TCRdb lists it. V and J are TRBV12-3 or TRBV12-4 and TRBJ1-5; no check of the table's D call, TRBD1, against the DNA was made. The CDR3 spans 15 amino acids, including both terminal residues. The CDR3 loop reads CASSSSDRLNQPQHF.

This clonotype was found many times. The CDR3: CASGHVWDNQPQHF. CDR3 coding DNA: TGTGCCAGCGGACATGTGTGGGACAATCAGCCCCAGCATTTT. The chain joins TRBV6-2 or TRBV6-3 to TRBJ1-5; TRBD1 might be the D (5 bases). The germline V gene encodes CDR1 MNHEY and CDR2 SVGEGT. The CDR3 has 14 residues. V gave up 8 bases and J gave up 3 bases, with 14 bases separating them.

This clonotype was seen repeatedly, ten times or more. This chain uses TRBV6-5 with TRBJ1-6, with 7 bases lining up with TRBD1. V gave up 2 bases and J gave up 7 bases; unmatched junction bases: 5. The germline CDR1 and CDR2 sequences are MNHEY and SVGAGI. The CDR3 covers 15 residues. This CDR3 reads CASSYPTGLNSPLHF. CDR3 DNA: TGTGCCAGCAGTTACCCGACAGGGTTGAATTCACCCCTCCACTTT.

Only one count was recorded for this clonotype. This sequence joins TRBV20-1 and TRBJ1-1; TRBD1 matches at 8 bases. The junction had 2 bases not matched to a gene; V was cut back by 2 bases and J by 3 bases. The CDR3 is 13 residues long. Germline lookup yields CDR1 DFQATT and CDR2 SNEGSKA (reference sequence). CDR3: CSARRDRYTEAFF. As DNA, the CDR3 is TGCAGTGCTAGAAGGGACAGGTACACTGAAGCTTTCTTT.

Many counts were recorded for this clonotype. The CDR3 DNA sequence: TGTGCCAGCAGCCCGGACAGTTTCGAAGCTTTCTTT. Amino acid sequence: CASSPDSFEAFF. The V call is TRBV7-3, the J call TRBJ1-1, with D possibly matching TRBD1 (6 bases). Trimming took off 5 bases at V and 8 bases at J, with 12 bases between the two ends. This CDR3 has 12 residues. Germline V CDR1 and CDR2: SGHTA, FQGTGA. Together with reference TRBV7-3 and TRBJ1-1, the CDR3 gives the full variable domain: GAGVSQTPSNKVTEKGKYVELRCDPISGHTALYWYRQSLGQGPEFLIYFQGTGAADDSGLPNDRFFAVRPEGSVSTLKIQRTERGDSAVYLCASSPDSFEAFFGQGTRLTVV.

This clonotype has a single count. This chain links TRBV15 with TRBJ2-7; D uncertain. The V end was cut by 0 bases, the J end by 4 bases, with 7 bases between. Germline V gene sequence: CDR1 LNHNV, CDR2 YYDKDF (reference sequence). This CDR3 is built from 13 residues. CDR3 residues: CATSRDARYEQYF. The CDR3 DNA is TGTGCCACCAGCAGAGATGCCAGGTACGAGCAGTACTTC.